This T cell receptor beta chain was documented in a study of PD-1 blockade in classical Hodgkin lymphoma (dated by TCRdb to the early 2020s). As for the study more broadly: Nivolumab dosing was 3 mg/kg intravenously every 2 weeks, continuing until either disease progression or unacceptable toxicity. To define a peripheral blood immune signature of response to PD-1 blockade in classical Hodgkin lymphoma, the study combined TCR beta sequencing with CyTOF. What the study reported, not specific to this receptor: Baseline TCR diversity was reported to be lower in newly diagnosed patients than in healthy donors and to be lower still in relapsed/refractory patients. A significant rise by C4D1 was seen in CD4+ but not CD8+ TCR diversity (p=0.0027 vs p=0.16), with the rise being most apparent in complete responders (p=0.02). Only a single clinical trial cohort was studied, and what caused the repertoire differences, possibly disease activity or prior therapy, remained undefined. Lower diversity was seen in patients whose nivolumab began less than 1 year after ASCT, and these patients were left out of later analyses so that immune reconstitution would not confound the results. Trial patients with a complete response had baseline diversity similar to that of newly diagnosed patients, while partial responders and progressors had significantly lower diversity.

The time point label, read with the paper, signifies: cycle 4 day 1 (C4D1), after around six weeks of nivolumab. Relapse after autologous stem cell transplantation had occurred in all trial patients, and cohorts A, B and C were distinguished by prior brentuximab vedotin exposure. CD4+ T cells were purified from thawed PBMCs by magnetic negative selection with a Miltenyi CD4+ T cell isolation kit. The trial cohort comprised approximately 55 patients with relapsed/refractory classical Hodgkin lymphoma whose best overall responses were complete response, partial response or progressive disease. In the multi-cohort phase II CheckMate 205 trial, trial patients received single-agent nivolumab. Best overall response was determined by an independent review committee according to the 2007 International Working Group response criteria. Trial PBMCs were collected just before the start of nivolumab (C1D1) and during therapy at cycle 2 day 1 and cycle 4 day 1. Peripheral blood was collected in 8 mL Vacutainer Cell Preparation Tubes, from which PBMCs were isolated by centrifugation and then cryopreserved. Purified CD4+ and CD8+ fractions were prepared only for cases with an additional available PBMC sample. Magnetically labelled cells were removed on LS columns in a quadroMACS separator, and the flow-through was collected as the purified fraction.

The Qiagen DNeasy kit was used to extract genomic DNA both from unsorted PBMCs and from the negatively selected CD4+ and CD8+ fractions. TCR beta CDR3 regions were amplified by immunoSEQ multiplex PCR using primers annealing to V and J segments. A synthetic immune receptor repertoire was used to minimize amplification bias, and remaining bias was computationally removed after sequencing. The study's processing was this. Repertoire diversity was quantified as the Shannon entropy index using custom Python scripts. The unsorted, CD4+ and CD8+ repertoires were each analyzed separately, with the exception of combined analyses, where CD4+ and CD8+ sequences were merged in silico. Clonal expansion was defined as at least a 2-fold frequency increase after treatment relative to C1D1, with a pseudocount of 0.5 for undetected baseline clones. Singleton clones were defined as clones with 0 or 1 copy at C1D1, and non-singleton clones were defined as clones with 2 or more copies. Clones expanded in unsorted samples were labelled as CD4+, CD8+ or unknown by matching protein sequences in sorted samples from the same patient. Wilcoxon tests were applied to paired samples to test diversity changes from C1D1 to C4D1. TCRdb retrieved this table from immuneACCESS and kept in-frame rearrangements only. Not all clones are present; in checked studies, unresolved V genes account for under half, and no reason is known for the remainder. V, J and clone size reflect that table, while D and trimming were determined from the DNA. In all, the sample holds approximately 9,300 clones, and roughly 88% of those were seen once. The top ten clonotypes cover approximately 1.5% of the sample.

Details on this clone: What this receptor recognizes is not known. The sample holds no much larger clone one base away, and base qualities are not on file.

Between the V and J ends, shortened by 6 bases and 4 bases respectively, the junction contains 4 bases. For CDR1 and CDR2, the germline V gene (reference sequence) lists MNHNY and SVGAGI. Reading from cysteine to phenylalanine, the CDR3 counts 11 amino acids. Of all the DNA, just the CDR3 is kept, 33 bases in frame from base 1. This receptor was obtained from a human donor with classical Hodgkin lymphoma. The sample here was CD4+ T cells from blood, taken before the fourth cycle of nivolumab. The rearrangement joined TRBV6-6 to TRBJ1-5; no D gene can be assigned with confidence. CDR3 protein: CASSPNQPQHF. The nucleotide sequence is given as TGTGCCAGCAGCCCGAATCAGCCCCAGCATTTT.